A selection of T cell receptor beta chains follows, all from one sample in a study of shared clonotypes between healthy human individuals. Some clones are missing from TCRdb's copy, which holds only in-frame ones; the method was immunoSEQ multiplex PCR. The table includes roughly 490,000 clones, 70% to 85% detected once. The sequencing input was PBMCs. These receptors were taken from a woman between 40 and 55 years old in good health. Some clones in this sample may be carry-over from other donors' samples. Both conserved end residues are part of each CDR3.

>TRBJ2-1|TRBV28|15
CASSLGQGSENEQFF
>TRBJ1-2|TRBV5-5|15
CASSSASGQPYGYTF
>TRBJ2-7|TRBV7-8|16
CASSLWGTVSSYEQYF
>TRBJ2-1|TRBV7-3|16
CASSLSVGGRSNEQFF
>TRBJ1-2|TRBV11-2|14
CASSLDVGGDGYTF
>TRBJ2-1|TRBV5-1|14
CASSLTSGYNEQFF
>TRBJ2-2|TRBV10-3|16
CAIRLGAGENTGELFF
>TRBJ1-5|TRBV11-2|13
CASSLDVNQPQHF
>TRBJ1-5|TRBV5-4|18
CASSSKGSGPGMDQPQHF
>TRBJ2-2|TRBV5-1|16
CASSLDPVREKGELFF
>TRBJ2-2|TRBV30|11
CAWSEAGELFF
>TRBJ2-3|TRBV18|16
CASSPLSGASTDTQYF
>TRBJ2-1|TRBV4-1|16
CASRPSSGRAYNEQFF
>TRBJ2-1|TRBV9|13
CASSASSYNEQFF
>TRBJ1-2|TRBV28|15
CASSFARGGNYGYTF
>TRBJ2-3|TRBV29-1|21
CSVVGLAGGDTTPTSTDTQYF
>TRBJ1-5|TRBV4-2|18
CASSQDLGRRQFNQPQHF
>TRBJ2-7|TRBV15|14
CATSRAPGGAEQYF
>TRBJ1-4|TRBV30|18
CAWSVRSAYGRRTEKLFF
>TRBJ2-1|TRBV30|13
CAWETNRDGEQFF
>TRBJ2-2|TRBV5-1|16
CASSLIAGTNTGELFF
>TRBJ2-5|TRBV11-2|14
CASSQGRMQETQYF
>TRBJ2-5|TRBV29-1|11
CSGGWQETQYF
>TRBJ2-1|TRBV27|18
CASSSERTSGSTYNEQFF
>TRBJ2-5|TRBV11-2|14
CASSLTGGVETQYF
>TRBJ2-5|TRBV19|17
CASTLWAGSGREETQYF
>TRBJ2-6|TRBV7-9|19
CASSPRWGGKNSGANVLTF
>TRBJ2-1|TRBV12-1|17
CASSPERQGALDNEQFF
>TRBJ2-2|TRBV7-2|15
CASSSDAGDTGELFF
>TRBJ2-7|TRBV4-3|14
CASSQERTGYEQYF
>TRBJ2-3|TRBV11-2|14
CASSIGLAEDTQYF
>TRBJ2-5|TRBV5-6|15
CASSGGGQGSETQYF
>TRBJ2-5|TRBV5-5|13
CASSFLPTETQYF
>TRBJ2-7|TRBV6-1|13
CASSEGGSYEQYF
>TRBJ1-3|TRBV5-6|15
CASSFGVGSGNTIYF
>TRBJ2-1|TRBV6-1|13
CASSAPGLPLTLF
>TRBJ2-2|TRBV19|17
CASSIASMRESTGELFF
>TRBJ2-1|TRBV29-1|13
CSVERQRGNEQFF
>TRBJ2-2|TRBV7-3|13
CASSLGDTGELFF
>TRBJ2-1|TRBV19|16
CASRPVAGPVNNEQFF
>TRBJ1-2|TRBV19|16
CASSIDRPSLHYGYTF
>TRBJ1-1|TRBV7-8|15
CTSSLVRQANTEAFF
>TRBJ2-7|TRBV15|19
CATSRDRASGRPLWDEQYF
>TRBJ1-1|TRBV11-2|15
CASSLGRGPGAEAFF
>TRBJ2-1|TRBV7-8|15
CASSPGSGGGNEQFF
>TRBJ2-7|TRBV30|14
CAWSVPPFSYEQYF
>TRBJ1-1|TRBV7-9|14
CASSLVNSDTEAFF
>TRBJ1-2|TRBV13|15
CASSLAQGEAYGYTF
>TRBJ2-7|TRBV7-9|14
CASSLAGPPYEQYF
>TRBJ2-7|TRBV7-9|13
CASSTPSLIQQYF
>TRBJ2-1|TRBV2|13
CASSPLSNNEQFF
>TRBJ2-3|TRBV5-1|15
CASSFLATLTDTQYF
>TRBJ1-3|TRBV28|17
CASSFGNRFSSGNTIYF
>TRBJ2-7|TRBV25-1|13
CASRLTGTYEQYF